A single sample gave rise to the 20 T cell receptor beta chains below, sequenced in a study of OX40 agonist ivuxolimab in advanced cancers. This table comes from immunoSEQ multiplex PCR, and its TCRdb copy is limited to in-frame clones, with some not included. The repertoire holds under 30,000 clones, with just over 90% as singletons. The sample in question was CD4+ or CD8+ T cells sorted from blood, obtained in a trial of the OX40 agonist ivuxolimab. All receptors derive from an adult with an advanced solid tumor such as melanoma, head and neck, liver or kidney cancer.

The chain carries TRBV9 and TRBJ2-2; 9 bases line up with TRBD2. Per germline, CDR1 SGDLS and CDR2 YYNGEE. The length of the CDR3 is 17 residues. Germline trimming cut 3 bases from V and 7 bases from J; bases unmatched to any gene: 13. The CDR3 loop reads CASSEHSGRPNVGELFF. CDR3 bases: TGTGCCAGCAGCGAACACAGCGGGAGGCCTAACGTCGGGGAGCTGTTTTTT.

The gene calls are TRBV7-6 and TRBJ1-1; D may be TRBD1 (6 bases). CDR3 length: 14 amino acids. Trimming took 0 bases from V and 3 from J, leaving 8 bases between them. Germline V gene data show CDR1 as SGHVS and CDR2 as FNYEAQ. In nucleotides, the CDR3 is TGTGCCAGCAGCTTAGCGGCAGGGGACACTGAAGCTTTCTTT. Residues: CASSLAAGDTEAFF.

The V call is TRBV6-6, the J call TRBJ2-3, with a weak D call TRBD2 (6 bases). Trimming pared 6 bases from V and 2 bases from J, leaving 12 bases between. Germline CDR1 MNHNY, CDR2 SVGAGI (reference sequence). The CDR3 runs 14 residues. CDR3 residues: CASSRAGYTDTQYF. In DNA form, the CDR3 reads TGTGCCAGCAGCCGGGCGGGGTACACAGATACGCAGTATTTT.

This chain connects TRBV27 to TRBJ1-6; TRBD1 is a possible D gene (5 bases). The ends were cut back, 7 bases at V and 9 bases at J, with 16 bases in the middle. This CDR3 is 14 amino acids long. CDR1 is MNHEY, CDR2 SMNVEV, per germline (reference sequence). DNA of the CDR3: TGTGCCAGCACCTTGACAGACCTAAGTTCACCCCTCCACTTT. Translating gives CASTLTDLSSPLHF.

V and J are TRBV7-9 and TRBJ2-3; D not resolved. The length of the CDR3 is 13 residues. Trimming took 6 bases from V and 1 from J, leaving 8 bases between them. Germline V gene data show CDR1 as SEHNR and CDR2 as FQNEAQ (reference sequence). The CDR3 sequence is CASSFSGTDTQYF. Written as DNA, the CDR3 is TGTGCCAGCAGTTTCAGTGGCACAGATACGCAGTATTTT.

The rearrangement uses TRBV28 and TRBJ2-3; 11 bases line up with TRBD2. In germline, CDR1 is MDHEN, CDR2 SYDVKM. The CDR3 contains 16 residues. With 6 bases clipped from V and 5 bases from J, the junction kept 10 bases outside the gene matches. The CDR3 loop reads CASSQIAGGPRDTQYF. The CDR3 DNA sequence: TGTGCCAGCAGCCAGATAGCGGGAGGGCCTCGAGATACGCAGTATTTT.

A single count supports this clone. The chain carries TRBV7-9 and TRBJ1-4, with D unresolved. Looked up from germline, CDR1 is SEHNR and CDR2 is FQNEAQ (reference sequence). This CDR3 region has 14 residues. V was clipped by 5 bases and J by 5 bases, with 12 bases between them. CDR3 amino acids: CASSTTRRNEKLFF. CDR3 coding DNA: TGTGCCAGCAGCACGACACGACGAAATGAAAAACTGTTTTTT. The full variable domain, with the rest looked up from reference TRBV7-9 and TRBJ1-4, is DTGVSQNPRHKITKRGQNVTFRCDPISEHNRLYWYRQTLGQGPEFLTYFQNEAQLEKSRLLSDRFSAERPKGSFSTLEIQRTEQGDSAMYLCASSTTRRNEKLFFGSGTQLSVL.

The chain carries TRBV14 and TRBJ2-7; D perhaps matches TRBD1 (5 bases). This CDR3 comprises 17 residues. The germline CDR1 and CDR2 sequences are SGHDN and FVKESK. Between the trimmed V and J ends, which lost 8 bases and 1 base, there was a span of 24 bases. The CDR3: CASATSFLGQGSYEQYF. The DNA of the CDR3 is TGTGCCAGCGCTACCTCCTTCCTGGGGCAGGGTTCCTACGAGCAGTACTTC.

The V call is TRBV27, the J call TRBJ1-5; 7 bases line up with TRBD1. CDR1 and CDR2 from the germline V gene are MNHEY and SMNVEV (reference sequence). The V gene end was trimmed by 5 bases and the J gene end by 1 base; junction bases not matched to a gene: 8. The CDR3 spans 16 residues. CDR3 bases: TGTGCCAGCAGTCCCTACAGGGGTCGGAGCAATCAGCCCCAGCATTTT. Its protein product is CASSPYRGRSNQPQHF.

The chain links TRBV2 to TRBJ2-1, with D perhaps matching TRBD1 or TRBD2 (5 bases each). This CDR3 is 13 amino acids long. V gave up 6 bases and J gave up 11 bases, with 17 bases separating them. In germline, CDR1 is SNHLY, CDR2 FYNNEI. The CDR3 DNA is TGTGCCAGCAGACCCAATTGGGGGTTACAGCAGTTCTTC. This translates into CASRPNWGLQQFF.

The V call is TRBV7-9, the J call TRBJ1-1; TRBD1 might be the D (5 bases). The CDR3 consists of 14 residues. Trimming removed 1 base from V and 0 bases from J, with 6 bases in between. From germline, CDR1 is SEHNR and CDR2 FQNEAQ (reference sequence). CDR3 in DNA: TGTGCCAGCAGCTTAGACAGGCTGAACACTGAAGCTTTCTTT. Encoded protein: CASSLDRLNTEAFF.

The rearrangement joins TRBV2 to TRBJ2-7, with 7 positions matching TRBD2. This CDR3 has 14 residues. CDR1 and CDR2 (germline): SNHLY, FYNNEI. The J segment lost 6 bases and the V segment lost 6 bases, leaving 11 bases of the junction unmatched. The CDR3 here is CASRRGGSGPEQYF. The CDR3 bases are TGTGCCAGCAGGCGTGGCGGGAGTGGTCCCGAGCAGTACTTC.

This clone was counted a single time. The genes are TRBV5-1 and TRBJ1-2; tentative D call: TRBD1 (5 bases). The V end lost 0 bases, the J end lost 4 bases, and 13 bases lay between the germline ends. This CDR3 region has 15 residues. Germline V CDR1 and CDR2: SGHRS, YFSETQ. The CDR3 spells CASSLGDSTIYGYTF. In DNA form, the CDR3 reads TGCGCCAGCAGCTTGGGTGACAGTACCATCTATGGCTACACCTTC.

Details on this clone: The same CDR3 can be traced to other DNA sequences in this sample. The rearrangement joins TRBV29-1 to TRBJ2-2; 14 bases match TRBD2. This CDR3 comprises 15 residues. V dropped 1 base and J dropped 5; count of bases not matched to a gene: 0. Germline V gene sequence: CDR1 SQVTM, CDR2 ANQGSEA. The CDR3, as DNA: TGCAGCGTTGAAGGACTAGCGGGAGGGACCGGGGAGCTGTTTTTT. It codes for CSVEGLAGGTGELFF.

The J gene is TRBJ2-5, the V gene TRBV7-9; either TRBD1 or TRBD2 may fit D (5 bases each). The CDR3 consists of 13 residues. Germline lookup yields CDR1 SEHNR and CDR2 FQNEAQ (reference sequence). Trimming took 8 bases from V and 1 from J, leaving 11 bases between them. The CDR3 protein is CASLPGRQETQYF. The CDR3 DNA sequence: TGTGCCAGCTTGCCGGGGCGCCAAGAGACCCAGTACTTC.

The V gene is TRBV4-3, the J gene TRBJ2-5; no clear D. The CDR3 totals 14 residues. Germline assignment: CDR1 LGHNA and CDR2 YSLEER. The V end was cut by 0 bases, the J end by 5 bases, with 10 bases between. The chain's CDR3 is CASSQEIYGETQYF. Written as DNA, the CDR3 is TGCGCCAGCAGCCAAGAGATTTACGGGGAGACCCAGTACTTC.

This sequence joins TRBV7-6 and TRBJ2-7, with TRBD1 matching 12 bases. This CDR3 spans 18 amino acids. V was pared by 1 base and J by 3 bases, with 10 bases of the junction left unmatched. Germline CDR1 SGHVS, CDR2 FNYEAQ. CDR3 loop: CASSLVVPGQGAVYEQYF. The CDR3 nucleotides read TGTGCCAGCAGCTTAGTGGTCCCGGGACAGGGGGCTGTCTACGAGCAGTACTTC.

Here the CDR3 DNA reads TGTGCCAGCATCCGCGTGGGGGGCGCAGAGACCCAGTACTTC. Its protein product is CASIRVGGAETQYF. The chain recombines TRBV2 with TRBJ2-5; D is possibly TRBD1 or TRBD2 (6 bases each). Germline V gene sequence: CDR1 SNHLY, CDR2 FYNNEI. This CDR3 has 14 residues. V dropped 7 bases and J dropped 4 bases, with 16 bases sitting between them.

The CDR3 DNA reads TGCGCCAGCAGCTTCGGGACAGGGGCCTACGAGCAGTACTTC. This translates into CASSFGTGAYEQYF. This sequence joins TRBV5-1 and TRBJ2-7; TRBD1 agrees at 10 bases. The CDR3 spans 14 residues. Germline-derived CDR1 and CDR2 are SGHRS and YFSETQ. V shed 2 bases, J shed 2 bases, and the junction held 1 base outside the gene matches.

This chain links TRBV20-1 with TRBJ2-7, with D unresolved. CDR1 is DFQATT, CDR2 SNEGSKA, per germline (reference sequence). The CDR3 is 11 residues long. Trimming removed 6 bases from V and 1 base from J, with 7 bases in between. The CDR3 here is CSATYSYEQYF. The DNA for the CDR3 is TGCAGTGCAACATATTCCTACGAGCAGTACTTC.